This TCR beta chain was retrieved from a study of shared clonotypes between healthy human individuals. The naive CD8 subset, CD45RO-negative cells positively selected for CCR7, excluded terminally differentiated effector memory CD45RA+ cells. A remark on this clone: The antigen is unknown. At one end the junction does not follow the germline gene, possibly because of a read error.

General observations from the study: Limited genetic and exposure-history diversity came from having few donors.

Using immunoSEQ multiplex PCR, the repertoire was profiled, and TCRdb retains in-frame clones only, with some absent. In the table there are nearly 2 million clones, approximately 94% of which are singletons. Material for sequencing was naive CD8+ T cells sorted from blood. This TCR derives from a man aged 18 to 30 in good health.

CDR3 nucleotides: TGTGCCAGCACTGAAAGTCTTCTTAGTTCACCCCTCCACTTT. Protein sequence: CASTESLLSSPLHF. The chain is built from TRBV6-1 and TRBJ1-6; D call uncertain. Looked up from germline, CDR1 is MNHNS and CDR2 is SASEGT. The CDR3 runs 14 residues.